The rows below give T cell receptor beta chains drawn from one sample of a study of cytomegalovirus exposure and HLA in healthy donors. Generated by immunoSEQ multiplex PCR, the TCRdb table keeps only in-frame clones and is missing some. This sample carries around 170,000 clones, roughly 80% of them seen once, and the ten largest clones take roughly 6%. The sample consisted of PBMCs. The receptors originated from a man in his forties in good health and CMV-seropositive. Each CDR3 is given with its conserved first and last residue. The order of the fields is CDR3 length, V gene, D gene, clone size, J gene, CDR3 protein, CDR3 DNA. A D gene is named only where the DNA matches it firmly. For some rows the clone size is stated as once, few or many, or as a class when expanded; others skip it.

15	TRBV19	TRBD2	NA	TRBJ2-3	CASSKRGAPADTQYF	TGTGCCAGTAGTAAGCGGGGGGCCCCGGCGGATACGCAGTATTTT
14	TRBV19	TRBD1	NA	TRBJ1-1	CASTPGQVNTEAFF	TGTGCCAGTACCCCAGGACAGGTAAACACTGAAGCTTTCTTT
13	TRBV6-1	NA	NA	TRBJ2-4	CASSEARGDSPDF	TGTGCCAGCAGTGAAGCGCGGGGGGACAGTCCCGACTTC
15	TRBV4-1	TRBD1	NA	TRBJ1-1	CASSQGDRMNTEAFF	TGCGCCAGCAGCCAAGGGGACAGGATGAACACTGAAGCTTTCTTT
14	TRBV7-2	NA	NA	TRBJ2-7	CASSLARGAYEQYF	TGTGCCAGCAGCTTAGCCCGAGGAGCCTACGAGCAGTACTTC
13	TRBV27	NA	few	TRBJ1-2	CASSLGRRGGYTF	TGTGCCAGCAGTTTGGGGAGGAGGGGAGGCTACACCTTC
14	TRBV7-6	NA	NA	TRBJ1-1	CASSLEAAGTEAFF	TGTGCCAGCAGCTTAGAGGCGGCGGGCACTGAAGCTTTCTTT
14	TRBV6-6	NA	NA	TRBJ2-5	CASRFRLVQETQYF	TGTGCCAGCAGATTTCGACTAGTGCAAGAGACCCAGTACTTC
15	TRBV9	NA	once	TRBJ1-3	CASSVSHSPGNTIYF	TGTGCCAGCAGCGTAAGCCATTCCCCTGGAAACACCATATATTTT
14	TRBV19	TRBD1	NA	TRBJ2-5	CASSRDRGGETQYF	TGTGCCAGTAGTCGGGACAGGGGAGGGGAGACCCAGTACTTC
12	TRBV14	NA	few	TRBJ1-1	CASSQGGPEAFF	TGTGCCAGCAGCCAAGGGGGGCCTGAAGCTTTCTTT
15	TRBV7-6	TRBD1	NA	TRBJ2-1	CASSLTGGMGNEQFF	TGTGCCAGCAGCCTGACAGGGGGCATGGGCAATGAGCAGTTCTTC
14	TRBV6-5	TRBD1	NA	TRBJ2-7	CASSGTGFFYEQYF	TGTGCCAGCAGCGGGACAGGGTTTTTCTACGAGCAGTACTTC
16	TRBV4-3	NA	NA	TRBJ2-5	CASSRLRGPKEETQYF	TGCGCCAGCAGCCGCCTGCGGGGGCCGAAGGAGGAGACCCAGTACTTC
14	TRBV5-6	NA	NA	TRBJ1-1	CASSYDGGWTEAFF	TGTGCCAGCAGCTACGACGGGGGATGGACTGAAGCTTTCTTT
16	TRBV7-9	TRBD1	NA	TRBJ1-3	CASSLKPDRVLDTIYF	TGTGCCAGCAGCTTAAAACCGGACAGGGTATTAGACACCATATATTTT
15	TRBV14	TRBD2	few	TRBJ2-5	CASSGSGGRGETQYF	TGTGCCAGCAGTGGTAGCGGGGGCCGGGGAGAGACCCAGTACTTC
14	TRBV5-1	NA	once	TRBJ2-5	CASSLVGTRETQYF	TGCGCCAGCAGCTTGGTCGGCACTAGAGAGACCCAGTACTTC
17	TRBV9	TRBD2	NA	TRBJ2-3	CASSAVVAGGPRDTQYF	TGTGCCAGCAGTGCCGTGGTAGCGGGGGGCCCTAGGGATACGCAGTATTTT
14	TRBV6-5	TRBD1	NA	TRBJ1-1	CASSYGQGNTEAFF	TGTGCCAGCAGTTACGGACAGGGTAACACTGAAGCTTTCTTT
14	TRBV2	TRBD2	NA	TRBJ2-5	CASRGGVVRETQYF	TGTGCCAGCAGGGGGGGGGTAGTCCGAGAGACCCAGTACTTC
14	TRBV5-1	TRBD2	NA	TRBJ2-1	CASSFDLAGDEQFF	TGCGCCAGCAGCTTTGATCTAGCGGGAGACGAGCAGTTCTTC
16	TRBV19	TRBD1	NA	TRBJ2-3	CASSHIRTGSTDTQYF	TGTGCCAGTAGTCATATCCGGACAGGGAGCACAGATACGCAGTATTTT
13	TRBV9	NA	NA	TRBJ2-7	CASSVSGQYEQYF	TGTGCCAGCAGCGTAAGCGGACAGTACGAGCAGTACTTC
17	TRBV9	TRBD2	NA	TRBJ2-3	CASSVNGGARWTDTQYF	TGTGCCAGCAGCGTGAACGGGGGGGCCCGGTGGACAGATACGCAGTATTTT
11	TRBV7-9	NA	NA	TRBJ2-3	CASSLTLEQYF	TGTGCCAGCAGCTTAACGCTAGAGCAGTATTTT
18	TRBV5-3	TRBD1	NA	TRBJ1-5	CARSLAPAGTGAGQPQHF	TGTGCCAGAAGCTTGGCCCCCGCCGGGACAGGGGCAGGGCAGCCCCAGCATTTT
13	TRBV6-1	TRBD1	NA	TRBJ1-2	CASIGDRAKGYTF	TGTGCCAGCATCGGGGACAGGGCAAAAGGCTACACCTTC
12	TRBV28	NA	NA	TRBJ1-2	CASSDSVMGYTF	TGTGCCAGCAGTGACTCCGTGATGGGCTACACCTTC
15	TRBV7-6	NA	once	TRBJ2-5	CASSLVSLGAETQYF	TGTGCCAGCAGCTTAGTTTCGCTAGGGGCAGAGACCCAGTACTTC
14	TRBV27	TRBD1	NA	TRBJ2-7	CASRRQGISYEQYF	TGTGCCAGCAGACGACAGGGGATTTCCTACGAGCAGTACTTC
15	TRBV6-1	NA	NA	TRBJ2-6	CASSDRVSGANVLTF	TGTGCCAGCAGTGACAGGGTGTCAGGGGCCAACGTCCTGACTTTC
13	TRBV15	NA	NA	TRBJ2-1	CATSRGRYNEQFF	TGTGCCACCAGCAGAGGGCGGTACAATGAGCAGTTCTTC
13	TRBV19	NA	NA	TRBJ2-5	CASRKQGQETQYF	TGTGCCAGTAGAAAACAGGGTCAAGAGACCCAGTACTTC
12	TRBV28	NA	NA	TRBJ1-1	CASSFRGTEAFF	TGTGCCAGCAGTTTCAGGGGCACTGAAGCTTTCTTT
14	TRBV28	TRBD2	NA	TRBJ2-7	CASSPGLVRYEQYF	TGTGCCAGCAGTCCCGGACTAGTCCGCTACGAGCAGTACTTC
15	TRBV9	NA	NA	TRBJ1-1	CASSVGGFMNTEAFF	TGTGCCAGCAGCGTAGGGGGCTTTATGAACACTGAAGCTTTCTTT
15	TRBV15	NA	NA	TRBJ2-3	CATSSRQTRTDTQYF	TGTGCCACCAGCAGTAGACAGACTCGCACAGATACGCAGTATTTT
14	TRBV5-1	NA	NA	TRBJ1-1	CASSFGSRGTEAFF	TGCGCCAGCAGCTTCGGGTCACGGGGCACTGAAGCTTTCTTT
13	TRBV5-1	TRBD1	few	TRBJ1-4	CASSWGTEEKLFF	TGCGCCAGCAGCTGGGGGACAGAAGAAAAACTGTTTTTT
16	TRBV9	TRBD2	NA	TRBJ2-3	CASSVAAGGSPDTQYF	TGTGCCAGCAGCGTAGCGGCGGGGGGGTCACCAGATACGCAGTATTTT
14	TRBV28	NA	NA	TRBJ1-5	CASRRGGFGQPQHF	TGTGCCTCCCGACGGGGAGGGTTCGGTCAGCCCCAGCATTTT
16	TRBV4-3	NA	few	TRBJ2-3	CASSQDTGSLTDTQYF	TGCGCCAGCAGCCAAGATACGGGGTCTTTGACAGATACGCAGTATTTT
15	TRBV6-1	TRBD1	NA	TRBJ2-7	CASSTSLGGNYEQYF	TGTGCCAGCAGTACGAGCCTAGGGGGCAACTACGAGCAGTACTTC
18	TRBV5-4	TRBD2	NA	TRBJ2-2	CASSRGLAGGTSTGELFF	TGTGCCAGCAGCCGCGGACTAGCGGGGGGGACGAGCACCGGGGAGCTGTTTTTT
13	TRBV30	NA	NA	TRBJ1-5	CAWGGEGHQPQHF	TGTGCCTGGGGCGGGGAGGGACATCAGCCCCAGCATTTT
15	TRBV6-5	NA	NA	TRBJ1-2	CASGYSKGRSGGYTF	TGTGCCAGCGGTTACTCGAAAGGGCGCAGCGGGGGCTACACCTTC
15	TRBV4-3	NA	few	TRBJ1-2	CASSQEGRGNYGYTF	TGCGCCAGCAGCCAAGAGGGCAGGGGAAACTATGGCTACACCTTC
14	TRBV5-1	TRBD1	NA	TRBJ1-1	CASSPRQGGAEAFF	TGCGCCAGCAGCCCAAGACAGGGGGGCGCTGAAGCTTTCTTT